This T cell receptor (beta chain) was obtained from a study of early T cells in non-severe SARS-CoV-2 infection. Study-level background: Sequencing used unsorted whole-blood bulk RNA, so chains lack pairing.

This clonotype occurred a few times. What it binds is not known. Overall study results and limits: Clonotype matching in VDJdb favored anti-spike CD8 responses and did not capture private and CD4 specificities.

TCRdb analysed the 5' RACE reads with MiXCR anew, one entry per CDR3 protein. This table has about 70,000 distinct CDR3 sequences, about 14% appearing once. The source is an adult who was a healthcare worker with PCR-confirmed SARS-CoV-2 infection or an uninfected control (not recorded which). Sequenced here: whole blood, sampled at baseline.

The CDR3 protein is CSVAQGLGYEQYF. In DNA, the CDR3 is TGCAGCGTTGCACAGGGGTTGGGCTACGAGCAGTACTTC. The chain combines TRBV29-1 with TRBJ2-7; TRBD1 agrees at 7 bases. V lost 4 bases to trimming and J lost 3 bases; unmatched junction nucleotides: 6. CDR1 and CDR2 from the germline V gene are SQVTM and ANQGSEA. The length of the CDR3 is 13 residues.